These T cell receptor beta chains were read from a single sample in a study of T cell responses to AZD1222 COVID-19 vaccine. This table comes from immunoSEQ multiplex PCR, and its TCRdb copy is limited to in-frame clones, with some not included. The table lists some 150,000 clones, over 75% of them singletons. Sequencing was performed on peripheral blood, taken 28 days after the second AZD1222 dose. All receptors come from an adult who received the AZD1222 COVID-19 vaccine. The CDR3 runs from the conserved cysteine through the conserved F or W. The size field is filled for only some rows; it gives once, few, many or a size class.

V gene: TRBV27; clone size: NA; J gene: TRBJ1-1; CDR3 protein: CASSPTKNTEAFF
V gene: TRBV14; clone size: NA; J gene: TRBJ1-2; CDR3 protein: CASSQDRGGYTF
V gene: TRBV29-1; clone size: NA; J gene: TRBJ2-3; CDR3 protein: CSVVYRPSTDTQYF
V gene: TRBV6-1; clone size: NA; J gene: TRBJ1-1; CDR3 protein: CASSERQGDEAFF
V gene: TRBV4-3; clone size: NA; J gene: TRBJ2-7; CDR3 protein: CASSQGLGAGTYEQYF
V gene: TRBV27; clone size: NA; J gene: TRBJ1-3; CDR3 protein: CASSLSSGNTIYF
V gene: TRBV7-9; clone size: NA; J gene: TRBJ1-6; CDR3 protein: CASSLWGRDDSPLHF
V gene: TRBV7-3; clone size: NA; J gene: TRBJ2-1; CDR3 protein: CASSFRGDNEQFF
V gene: TRBV9; clone size: once; J gene: TRBJ1-6; CDR3 protein: CASSVESSPLHF
V gene: TRBV27; clone size: NA; J gene: TRBJ1-3; CDR3 protein: CASSLYLGSGNTIYF
V gene: TRBV9; clone size: NA; J gene: TRBJ1-2; CDR3 protein: CASSASRGPTYGYTF
V gene: TRBV10-3; clone size: NA; J gene: TRBJ2-3; CDR3 protein: CAISASGGPPDTQYF
V gene: TRBV5-6; clone size: NA; J gene: TRBJ1-2; CDR3 protein: CASSLGGGRGNYGYTF
V gene: TRBV27; clone size: NA; J gene: TRBJ1-1; CDR3 protein: CASSLNSLNTEAFF
V gene: TRBV10-2; clone size: NA; J gene: TRBJ2-2; CDR3 protein: CASKEKSWGPGELFF
V gene: TRBV4-3; clone size: NA; J gene: TRBJ1-3; CDR3 protein: CASSQEWPAAGNTIYF
V gene: TRBV5-6; clone size: NA; J gene: TRBJ2-3; CDR3 protein: CASRFGTDVADTQYF
V gene: TRBV7-2; clone size: NA; J gene: TRBJ1-4; CDR3 protein: CASSLGKLNEKLFF
V gene: TRBV5-1; clone size: few; J gene: TRBJ1-2; CDR3 protein: CASSRDRPRDSGYTF
V gene: TRBV7-9; clone size: NA; J gene: TRBJ2-3; CDR3 protein: CASSHLVLVRSTDTQYF
V gene: TRBV7-8; clone size: NA; J gene: TRBJ2-2; CDR3 protein: CASSLETGGDTGELFF
V gene: TRBV2; clone size: NA; J gene: TRBJ1-5; CDR3 protein: CARGGGNSNQPQHF
V gene: TRBV7-9; clone size: few; J gene: TRBJ2-2; CDR3 protein: CASSLGAGNTGELFF
V gene: TRBV7-8; clone size: NA; J gene: TRBJ1-4; CDR3 protein: CASSSWGTGATNEKLFF
V gene: TRBV6-2/TRBV6-3; clone size: NA; J gene: TRBJ1-4; CDR3 protein: CASSKQGAATNEKLFF
V gene: TRBV10-3; clone size: NA; J gene: TRBJ1-4; CDR3 protein: CAISEGGTNEKLFF
V gene: TRBV6-5; clone size: NA; J gene: TRBJ1-1; CDR3 protein: CASSPARGDTEAFF
V gene: TRBV3-1/TRBV3-2; clone size: few; J gene: TRBJ2-7; CDR3 protein: CASSRRGDSYEQYF
V gene: TRBV5-1; clone size: NA; J gene: TRBJ1-1; CDR3 protein: CASSRDSTEAFF
V gene: TRBV5-4; clone size: NA; J gene: TRBJ1-1; CDR3 protein: CASSPGGTGNTEAFF
V gene: TRBV10-2; clone size: once; J gene: TRBJ1-5; CDR3 protein: CASSESPGNSNQPQHF
V gene: TRBV6-5; clone size: once; J gene: TRBJ1-4; CDR3 protein: CASSRDRLEKLFF
V gene: TRBV9; clone size: NA; J gene: TRBJ1-1; CDR3 protein: CASSPLTGNTEAFF
V gene: TRBV7-2; clone size: NA; J gene: TRBJ1-3; CDR3 protein: CASSLQGSSGNTIYF
V gene: TRBV19; clone size: NA; J gene: TRBJ2-2; CDR3 protein: CASTLVGPSDGELFF
V gene: TRBV7-2; clone size: NA; J gene: TRBJ1-1; CDR3 protein: CASSLQENTEAFF
V gene: TRBV9; clone size: NA; J gene: TRBJ2-2; CDR3 protein: CASSTPKGGGTGELFF
V gene: TRBV7-9; clone size: NA; J gene: TRBJ1-2; CDR3 protein: CASSRKGVGANYGYTF
V gene: TRBV6-5; clone size: NA; J gene: TRBJ1-4; CDR3 protein: CASSRGTVNEKLFF
V gene: TRBV2; clone size: NA; J gene: TRBJ1-5; CDR3 protein: CASSGSGGGQPQHF
V gene: TRBV20-1; clone size: few; J gene: TRBJ1-5; CDR3 protein: CSASGVLQGNQPQHF
V gene: TRBV5-4; clone size: NA; J gene: TRBJ1-2; CDR3 protein: CASSSRDRGVAYGYTF
V gene: TRBV28; clone size: NA; J gene: TRBJ1-2; CDR3 protein: CAVRDRGDYGYTF
V gene: TRBV18; clone size: NA; J gene: TRBJ2-7; CDR3 protein: CASSRGSIYEQYF
V gene: TRBV5-1; clone size: few; J gene: TRBJ1-3; CDR3 protein: CASSPNVRGSGNTIYF
V gene: TRBV18; clone size: NA; J gene: TRBJ1-4; CDR3 protein: CASSPRDRSTNEKLFF
V gene: TRBV18; clone size: NA; J gene: TRBJ1-1; CDR3 protein: CASSPPAGGSRGHTEAFF
V gene: TRBV20-1; clone size: NA; J gene: TRBJ2-1; CDR3 protein: CSAQSGNEQFF
V gene: TRBV6-5; clone size: NA; J gene: TRBJ2-5; CDR3 protein: CASSWRGGAGEETQYF
V gene: TRBV20-1; clone size: once; J gene: TRBJ1-4; CDR3 protein: CSASSGSGNEKLFF